Listed below are T cell receptor beta chains from one sample, sequenced in a study of tumor-infiltrating lymphocytes in localized non-small cell lung cancer. Generated by immunoSEQ multiplex PCR, the TCRdb table keeps only in-frame clones and is missing some. Of about 8,900 clones listed, about two thirds were seen once; the top ten hold roughly a tenth. Sequencing was performed on uninvolved lung tissue not adjacent to the tumor. All receptors derive from a human donor with non-small cell lung cancer. The CDR3 runs from the conserved cysteine through the conserved F or W. D genes are given only for firm matches. Only part of the rows carry a size: once, few, many, or a class if the clone is expanded.

-	TRBV4-2	TRBJ2-1	-	TGTGCCAGCAGCCAAGATAAATCCCTCTCCTACAATGAGCAGTTCTTC	CASSQDKSLSYNEQFF
-	TRBV28	TRBJ2-7	-	TGTGCCAGCAGTCCTTCGCAGGGGTACACCTACGAGCAGTACTTC	CASSPSQGYTYEQYF
-	TRBV4-2	TRBJ2-3	-	TGTGCCAGCAGCCTCGCTCCTAGCGTGAGCACAGATACGCAGTATTTT	CASSLAPSVSTDTQYF
few	TRBV6-1	TRBJ2-7	-	TGTGCCAGCAGTGACGTCTACGAGCAGTACTTC	CASSDVYEQYF
-	TRBV4-3	TRBJ2-7	-	TGCGCCAGCAGCCAAGAATCCTGGGGGGAGCAGTACTTC	CASSQESWGEQYF
medium-sized	TRBV28	TRBJ1-4	-	TGTGCCAGCAGTTTACAGGCCCAAAGGGAAAAACTGTTTTTT	CASSLQAQREKLFF
-	TRBV20-1	TRBJ2-5	-	TGCAGTGCCGCCAAGCAAGAGACCCAGTACTTC	CSAAKQETQYF
few	TRBV10-3	TRBJ2-5	TRBD2	TGTGCCCCACGCGGCGGGAGCGGACAAGAGACCCAGTACTTC	CAPRGGSGQETQYF
-	TRBV28	TRBJ2-2	TRBD1	TGTGCCAGCCTGACAGGGATGAACACCGGGGAGCTGTTTTTT	CASLTGMNTGELFF
-	TRBV2	TRBJ2-2	-	TGTGCCAGCAGTGCGGTAGTGAGGTCCGGGGAGCTGTTTTTT	CASSAVVRSGELFF
-	TRBV2	TRBJ2-3	-	TGTGCCAGCACCCAAGGAACAGCGCAGTATTTT	CASTQGTAQYF
-	TRBV6-5	TRBJ2-6	TRBD1	TGTGCCAGCAGCCCAACAGGGGCTGGGGCCAACGTCCTGACTTTC	CASSPTGAGANVLTF
-	TRBV29-1	TRBJ1-2	-	TGCAGCGTCGAAACAGGGAATCATGGCTACACCTTC	CSVETGNHGYTF
-	TRBV28	TRBJ2-2	TRBD1	TGTGCCAGCCTTGGACAGGGAAACACCGGGGAGCTGTTTTTT	CASLGQGNTGELFF
once	TRBV6-5	TRBJ2-2	-	TGTGCCAGCAGTCCAGACAGGATGCGGACCGGGGAGCTGTTTTTT	CASSPDRMRTGELFF
few	TRBV12-1	TRBJ2-5	-	TGTGCCAGCCGTTCCGAACTAGCGGGAGGTAGGAAGACCCAGTACTTC	CASRSELAGGRKTQYF
-	TRBV11-2	TRBJ1-2	-	TGTGCCAGCAGCTTAGTTGAGGAAGGGTATGGCTACACCTTC	CASSLVEEGYGYTF
-	TRBV2	TRBJ1-2	-	TGTGCCAGCAGGGAAGATAATAACTATGGCTACACCTTC	CASREDNNYGYTF
-	TRBV5-1	TRBJ2-1	-	TGCGCCAGCAGCCCGCGGGGCTCCTACAATGAGCAGTTCTTC	CASSPRGSYNEQFF
-	TRBV7-8	TRBJ1-5	TRBD1	TGTGCCAGCAGCTTAAACAGGGGTAGCAATCAGCCCCAGCATTTT	CASSLNRGSNQPQHF
-	TRBV30	TRBJ2-3	-	TGTGCCTGGAGTGTACGGGGAGATACGCAGTATTTT	CAWSVRGDTQYF
-	TRBV19	TRBJ2-7	-	TGTGCCAGTAGTATAAGTTGGGACTCCTCCTACGAGCAGTACTTC	CASSISWDSSYEQYF
-	TRBV14	TRBJ1-2	-	TGTGCCAGCAGCCAAGACTGGGGCGGATATGGCTACACCTTC	CASSQDWGGYGYTF
-	TRBV29-1	TRBJ1-4	-	TGCAGCGTGAAGTCCCACGCAACTAATGAAAAACTGTTTTTT	CSVKSHATNEKLFF
-	TRBV4-1	TRBJ2-7	TRBD1	TGCGCCAGCAGCCAACTACCGGGACAGGGGGAGCAGTACTTC	CASSQLPGQGEQYF
-	TRBV15	TRBJ2-2	-	TGTGCCACCAGCCTAGAAAAGGGCATTCGTTCCGGGGAGCTGTTTTTT	CATSLEKGIRSGELFF
once	TRBV30	TRBJ2-7	-	TGTGCCTGGAGTGAACGGGACACCTCCTACTTC	CAWSERDTSYF
-	TRBV29-1	TRBJ2-7	TRBD1	TGCAGCGTTAAACCCCCGACAGGGGGCGAGCAGTACTTC	CSVKPPTGGEQYF
-	TRBV27	TRBJ1-5	-	TGTGCCAGCAGCCAGCAGAATAGCAATCAGCCCCAGCATTTT	CASSQQNSNQPQHF
-	TRBV9	TRBJ2-5	-	TGTGCCAGCAGCCGAGAAGAGACCCAGTACTTC	CASSREETQYF
-	TRBV14	TRBJ2-1	TRBD2	TGTGCCAGCAGCCAGGGACTAGCTCCTTTCTATGAGCAGTTCTTC	CASSQGLAPFYEQFF
-	TRBV28	TRBJ2-2	-	TGTGCCAGCAGTTTAATAAACGGTCACACCGGGGAGCTGTTTTTT	CASSLINGHTGELFF
few	TRBV7-3	TRBJ2-2	-	TGTGCCAGCAGCTTCGCGAACACCGGGGAGCTGTTTTTT	CASSFANTGELFF
-	TRBV7-3	TRBJ1-5	TRBD1	TGTGCCAGCAGCCCCTACCCAGGGGGGAATCAGCCCCAGCATTTT	CASSPYPGGNQPQHF
-	TRBV15	TRBJ2-3	-	TGTGCCACCAGCAGAGAATTGGACCTGCCGGGGGGCACAGATACGCAGTATTTT	CATSRELDLPGGTDTQYF
-	TRBV30	TRBJ1-5	TRBD1	TGTGCCTGGAGCTCCGGACAGGGAAATCAGCCCCAGCATTTT	CAWSSGQGNQPQHF
-	TRBV6-4	TRBJ2-3	TRBD2	TGTGCCAGCAGTGACTGGGAGGGAGACACGCAGTATTTT	CASSDWEGDTQYF
-	TRBV5-6	TRBJ1-4	-	TGTGCCAGCAGCTTTCACGGGTTTAATGAAAAACTGTTTTTT	CASSFHGFNEKLFF
few	TRBV6-5	TRBJ1-5	TRBD1	TGTGCCAGCAGTTACGGGACAGTTAGCAATCAGCCCCAGCATTTT	CASSYGTVSNQPQHF
-	TRBV2	TRBJ1-2	-	TGTGCCAGCACCCCCAGGGGTTGGGGCTACACCTTC	CASTPRGWGYTF
few	TRBV6-6	TRBJ1-5	-	TGTGCCACCATGCGTTCACAGGGAAATCAGCCCCAGCATTTT	CATMRSQGNQPQHF
-	TRBV5-1	TRBJ2-6	-	TGCGCCAGCAGCATTAACAGGCCTGGGGCCAACGTCCTGACTTTC	CASSINRPGANVLTF
-	TRBV29-1	TRBJ2-7	-	TGCAGCGTGGAACGGGGTGCAGGGAGAGAGCAGTACTTC	CSVERGAGREQYF
-	TRBV7-2	TRBJ1-1	-	TGTGCCAGCAGCTTCGGGACAACGAACACTGAAGCTTTCTTT	CASSFGTTNTEAFF
-	TRBV4-1	TRBJ2-3	TRBD2	TGCGCCAGCAGCCAAGATTGGAGACTAGCGGGAGGGGAAGATACGCAGTATTTT	CASSQDWRLAGGEDTQYF
-	TRBV11-3	TRBJ2-1	-	TGTGCCAGCAGCTTAGGATTCTCCTACAATGAGCAGTTCTTC	CASSLGFSYNEQFF
-	TRBV11-3	TRBJ2-1	TRBD2	TGTGCCAGCAGCTTAGATCAGGGCGGTAGCGGGAGTCTGAATGAGCAGTTCTTC	CASSLDQGGSGSLNEQFF
medium-sized	TRBV6-5	TRBJ2-1	-	TGTGCCAGCAGTTTCACCGCGACAGATTACAATGAGCAGTTCTTC	CASSFTATDYNEQFF
once	TRBV6-1	TRBJ2-3	-	TGTGCCAGCATTGCAGATACGCAGTATTTT	CASIADTQYF
-	TRBV7-6	TRBJ1-5	-	TGTGCCAGCAGCTTAGCTACAGATCAGCCCCAGCATTTT	CASSLATDQPQHF
-	TRBV30	TRBJ2-7	TRBD1	TGTGCCTGGAGTCCAGGACAGGCCTCCTACGAGCAGTACTTC	CAWSPGQASYEQYF
-	TRBV7-8	TRBJ1-1	-	TGTGCCAGCAGCGTTGGTGCCACTGAAGCTTTCTTT	CASSVGATEAFF
-	TRBV6-5	TRBJ2-7	-	TGTGCCAGCAGTTCCTTGGACAGATACGAGCAGTACTTC	CASSSLDRYEQYF